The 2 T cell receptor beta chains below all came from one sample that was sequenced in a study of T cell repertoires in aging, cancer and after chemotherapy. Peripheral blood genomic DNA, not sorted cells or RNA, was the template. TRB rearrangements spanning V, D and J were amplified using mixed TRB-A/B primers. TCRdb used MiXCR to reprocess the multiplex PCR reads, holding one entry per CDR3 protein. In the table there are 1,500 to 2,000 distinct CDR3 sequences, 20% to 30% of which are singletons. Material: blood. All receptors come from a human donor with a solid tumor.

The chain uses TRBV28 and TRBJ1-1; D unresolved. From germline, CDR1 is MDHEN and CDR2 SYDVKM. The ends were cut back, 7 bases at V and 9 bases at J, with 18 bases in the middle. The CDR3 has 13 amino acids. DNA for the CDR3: TGTGCCAGCAATATTTTCCCGGAGGATCAAGCTTTCTTT. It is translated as CASNIFPEDQAFF.

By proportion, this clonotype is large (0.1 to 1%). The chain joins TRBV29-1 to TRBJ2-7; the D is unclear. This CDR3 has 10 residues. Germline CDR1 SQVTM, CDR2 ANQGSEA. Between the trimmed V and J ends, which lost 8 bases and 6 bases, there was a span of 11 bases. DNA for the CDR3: TGCAGCCCGCCCCCTATCGAGCAGTACTTC. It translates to CSPPPIEQYF.